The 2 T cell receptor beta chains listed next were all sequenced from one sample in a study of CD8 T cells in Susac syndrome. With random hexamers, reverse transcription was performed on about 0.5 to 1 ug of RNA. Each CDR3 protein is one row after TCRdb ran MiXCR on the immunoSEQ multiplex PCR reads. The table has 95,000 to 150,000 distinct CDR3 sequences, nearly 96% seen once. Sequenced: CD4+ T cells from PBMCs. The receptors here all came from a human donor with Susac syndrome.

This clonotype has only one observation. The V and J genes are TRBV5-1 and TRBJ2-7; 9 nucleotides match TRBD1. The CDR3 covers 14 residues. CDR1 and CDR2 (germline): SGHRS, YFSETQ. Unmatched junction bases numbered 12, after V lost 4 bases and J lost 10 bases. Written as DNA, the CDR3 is TGCGCCAGCAGCATCGTTTCCGGGACAGGGAGTCAGTACTTC. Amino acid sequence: CASSIVSGTGSQYF.

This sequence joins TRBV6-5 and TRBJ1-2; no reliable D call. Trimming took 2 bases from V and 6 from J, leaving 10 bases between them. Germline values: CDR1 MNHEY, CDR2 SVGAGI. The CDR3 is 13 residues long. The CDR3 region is CASSYRGGDGYTF. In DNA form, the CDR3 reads TGTGCCAGCAGTTACCGGGGTGGCGATGGCTACACCTTC.